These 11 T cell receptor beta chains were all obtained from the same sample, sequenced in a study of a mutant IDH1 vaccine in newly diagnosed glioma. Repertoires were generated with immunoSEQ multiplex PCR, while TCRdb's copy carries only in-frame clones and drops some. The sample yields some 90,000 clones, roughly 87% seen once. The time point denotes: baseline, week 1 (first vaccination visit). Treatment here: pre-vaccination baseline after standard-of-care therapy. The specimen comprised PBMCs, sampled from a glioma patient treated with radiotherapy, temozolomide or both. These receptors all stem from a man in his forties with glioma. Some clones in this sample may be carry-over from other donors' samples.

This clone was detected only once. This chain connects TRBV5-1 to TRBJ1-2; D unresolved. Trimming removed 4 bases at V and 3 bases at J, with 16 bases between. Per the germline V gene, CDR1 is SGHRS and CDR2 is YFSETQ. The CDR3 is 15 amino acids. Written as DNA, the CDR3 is TGCGCCAGCAGCCGTGGTCCGGTTTCGGACTATGGCTACACCTTC. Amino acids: CASSRGPVSDYGYTF.

CDR3 protein: CASTRTRGLMNTEAFF. The CDR3 bases are TGTGCCAGCACTCGGACACGGGGATTGATGAACACTGAAGCTTTCTTT. V gene TRBV2 combines with J gene TRBJ1-1; tentatively, D is TRBD1 (5 bases). The CDR3 spans 16 residues. From germline, CDR1 is SNHLY and CDR2 FYNNEI. V was shortened by 7 bases and J by 0 bases, with 18 bases between the two germline ends.

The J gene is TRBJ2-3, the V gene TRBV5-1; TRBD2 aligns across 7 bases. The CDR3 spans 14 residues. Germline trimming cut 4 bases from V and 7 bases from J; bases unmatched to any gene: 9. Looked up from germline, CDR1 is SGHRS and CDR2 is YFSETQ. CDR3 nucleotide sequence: TGCGCCAGCAGCGAAGCGGGAACTCCCCATACGCAGTATTTT. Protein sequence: CASSEAGTPHTQYF.

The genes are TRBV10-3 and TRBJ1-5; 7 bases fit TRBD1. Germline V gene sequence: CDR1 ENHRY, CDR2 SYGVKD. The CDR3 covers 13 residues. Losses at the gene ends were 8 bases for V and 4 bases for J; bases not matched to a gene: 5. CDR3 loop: CAIRRDSNQPQHF. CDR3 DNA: TGTGCCATCCGCCGGGACAGTAATCAGCCCCAGCATTTT.

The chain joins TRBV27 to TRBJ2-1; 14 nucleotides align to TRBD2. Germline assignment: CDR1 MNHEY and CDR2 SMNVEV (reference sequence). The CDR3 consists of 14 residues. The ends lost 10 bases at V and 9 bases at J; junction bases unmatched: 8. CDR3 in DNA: TGTGCCACTCGGACTAGCGGGGGGCAGGGTGAGCAGTTCTTC. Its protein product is CATRTSGGQGEQFF.

Written as DNA, the CDR3 is TGTGCCAGCAGTTACGTAGGAGGCTACCCGGGCGAGCAGTACTTC. Residues: CASSYVGGYPGEQYF. V is TRBV6-5 and J is TRBJ2-7, with D maybe TRBD2 (5 bases). CDR3 length: 15 residues. The germline V and J ends were trimmed by 2 bases and 6 bases, with 17 bases remaining between them. Germline lookup yields CDR1 MNHEY and CDR2 SVGAGI.

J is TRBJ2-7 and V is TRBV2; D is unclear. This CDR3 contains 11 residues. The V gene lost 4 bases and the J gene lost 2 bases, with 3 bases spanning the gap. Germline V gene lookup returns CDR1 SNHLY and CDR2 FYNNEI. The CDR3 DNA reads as TGTGCCAGCAGTGCGGCCTACGAGCAGTACTTC. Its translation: CASSAAYEQYF.

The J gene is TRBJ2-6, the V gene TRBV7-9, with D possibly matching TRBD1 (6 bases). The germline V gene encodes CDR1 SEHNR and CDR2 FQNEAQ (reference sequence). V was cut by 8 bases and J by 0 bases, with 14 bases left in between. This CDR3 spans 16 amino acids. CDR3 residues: CASHRTASSGANVLTF. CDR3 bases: TGTGCCAGCCACAGGACAGCTAGCTCTGGGGCCAACGTCCTGACTTTC.

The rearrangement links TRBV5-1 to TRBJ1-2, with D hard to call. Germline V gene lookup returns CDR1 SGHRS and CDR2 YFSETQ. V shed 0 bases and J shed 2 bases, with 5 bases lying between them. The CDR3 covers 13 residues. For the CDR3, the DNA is TGCGCCAGCAGCTTGGACTCCAACTATGGCTACACCTTC. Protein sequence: CASSLDSNYGYTF.

The CDR3 here is CASSLGQGVYEQYF. CDR3 bases: TGCGCCAGCAGCTTGGGGCAGGGGGTCTACGAGCAGTACTTC. The chain links TRBV5-1 to TRBJ2-7; 7 nucleotides agree with TRBD1. After removal of 0 bases from V and 3 bases from J, the junction contained 3 bases not matched to a gene. Germline assignment: CDR1 SGHRS and CDR2 YFSETQ. CDR3 size: 14 residues.

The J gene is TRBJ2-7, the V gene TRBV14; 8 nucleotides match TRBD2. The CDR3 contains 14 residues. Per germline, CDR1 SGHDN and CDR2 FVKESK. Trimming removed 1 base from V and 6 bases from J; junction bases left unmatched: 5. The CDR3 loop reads CASSQVALAAEQYF. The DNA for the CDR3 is TGTGCCAGCAGCCAAGTTGCACTAGCGGCCGAGCAGTACTTC.